These T cell receptor beta chains were read from a single sample in a study of cytomegalovirus exposure and HLA in healthy donors. Method: immunoSEQ multiplex PCR; TCRdb's copy keeps in-frame clones and lacks some. The profile shows 30,000 to 40,000 clones, roughly 91% of them singletons. The specimen sequenced was PBMCs. The receptors come from a man between 18 and 35 years old in good health and CMV-seronegative. The CDR3 runs from the conserved cysteine through the conserved F or W. A D gene is named only where the DNA matches it firmly. Clone sizes are given selectively: once, few, many, or a class where the clone is expanded.

v_call	j_call	d_call	clone_size	cdr3_aa	cdr3_nt
TRBV12-5	TRBJ2-5	-	-	CASGLGSGETQYF	TGTGCTAGTGGTTTGGGCTCCGGAGAGACCCAGTACTTC
TRBV5-1	TRBJ2-7	TRBD2	-	CASSLPPLAGSDYEQYF	TGCGCCAGCAGCTTGCCACCCCTAGCGGGGAGCGACTACGAGCAGTACTTC
TRBV21-1	TRBJ2-7	-	once	CASSQGTDYEQYF	TGTGCCAGCAGCCAGGGGACCGACTACGAGCAGTACTTC
TRBV4-2	TRBJ2-5	TRBD2	-	CASSQGTSDLGETQYF	TGTGCCAGCAGCCAGGGGACTAGCGACCTTGGGGAGACCCAGTACTTC
TRBV2	TRBJ1-5	-	-	CASSPGGSGQPQHF	TGTGCCAGCAGCCCGGGGGGGAGTGGCCAGCCCCAGCATTTT
TRBV6-5	TRBJ2-2	-	-	CASSSIRDTGELFF	TGTGCCAGCAGCTCAATCAGGGACACCGGGGAGCTGTTTTTT
TRBV18	TRBJ2-7	-	-	CASSPGAVEQYF	TGTGCCAGCTCACCGGGAGCCGTCGAGCAGTACTTC
TRBV6-1	TRBJ2-2	TRBD2	-	CASSWTSGNTGELFF	TGTGCCAGCAGTTGGACTAGCGGAAACACCGGGGAGCTGTTTTTT
TRBV28	TRBJ1-2	-	-	CASIDSFNYGYTF	TGTGCCAGCATAGACTCCTTCAACTATGGCTACACCTTC
TRBV6-4	TRBJ2-3	-	-	CASSDSEEGDTQYF	TGTGCCAGCAGTGACTCTGAGGAGGGGGATACGCAGTATTTT
TRBV6-4	TRBJ2-1	TRBD2	-	CASSDWSGSAYNEQFF	TGTGCCAGCAGTGACTGGAGCGGGAGTGCGTACAATGAGCAGTTCTTC
TRBV7-2	TRBJ2-7	-	-	CASSPRGSDYEQYF	TGTGCCAGCAGCCCTCGAGGTAGCGACTACGAGCAGTACTTC
TRBV27	TRBJ2-1	-	-	CASSEGPSSYNEQFF	TGTGCCAGCAGCGAGGGCCCGAGCTCCTACAATGAGCAGTTCTTC
TRBV27	TRBJ2-3	TRBD1	-	CASRPRTGGFPDTQYF	TGTGCCAGCAGGCCTCGGACAGGGGGCTTCCCAGATACGCAGTATTTT
TRBV5-1	TRBJ2-1	-	-	CASSLGANEQFF	TGCGCCAGCAGCTTGGGGGCCAATGAGCAGTTCTTC
TRBV5-1	TRBJ1-1	TRBD1	-	CASSSGQLPGEAFF	TGCGCCAGCAGCTCGGGACAGCTTCCGGGGGAAGCTTTCTTT
TRBV29-1	TRBJ2-7	TRBD2	-	CSVEEGIVGGNSYEQYF	TGCAGCGTTGAAGAGGGAATAGTGGGAGGGAATTCCTACGAGCAGTACTTC
TRBV14	TRBJ2-1	-	-	CASSQEGGAAEQFF	TGTGCCAGCAGCCAAGAAGGAGGTGCGGCTGAGCAGTTCTTC
TRBV7-9	TRBJ2-1	-	-	CASTQMGRGDNEQFF	TGTGCCAGCACCCAAATGGGCAGGGGGGACAATGAGCAGTTCTTC
TRBV2	TRBJ2-2	TRBD2	-	CASSLRTSGRAGELFF	TGTGCCAGCAGCCTGCGGACTAGCGGGAGGGCCGGGGAGCTGTTTTTT
TRBV5-1	TRBJ2-7	TRBD1	-	CASSSLQGDLGEQYF	TGCGCCAGCAGCTCGCTACAGGGGGACCTTGGCGAGCAGTACTTC
TRBV10-3	TRBJ1-2	-	-	CAMGSGDYGYTF	TGTGCCATGGGATCGGGGGACTATGGCTACACCTTC
TRBV28	TRBJ1-3	TRBD1	-	CASSPGQLGAGNTIYF	TGTGCCAGCAGTCCGGGACAGCTAGGTGCTGGAAACACCATATATTTT
TRBV29-1	TRBJ2-7	-	-	CSVIGQTYEQYF	TGCAGCGTTATCGGACAGACTTACGAGCAGTACTTC
TRBV7-9	TRBJ2-2	-	-	CASSSGSTGELFF	TGTGCCAGCAGCTCAGGGTCCACCGGGGAGCTGTTTTTT
TRBV5-6	TRBJ2-2	TRBD2	-	CASSWGAGGTGELFF	TGTGCCAGCAGCTGGGGAGCGGGAGGGACCGGGGAGCTGTTTTTT
TRBV27	TRBJ1-4	-	once	CASSTGNEKLFF	TGTGCCAGCAGTACAGGAAATGAAAAACTGTTTTTT
TRBV9	TRBJ1-3	TRBD1	-	CASSATGTDLNTIYF	TGTGCCAGCAGCGCAACGGGGACAGACTTAAACACCATATATTTT